This entry concerns a single T cell receptor beta chain. This entry comes from a study of shared clonotypes between healthy human individuals. Splitting of each subset's genomic DNA was done evenly across several immunoSEQ plates. Replicate PCRs from sorted subsets contained roughly 190 ng DNA, which is around 30,000 T cell genomes. Per the authors' pipeline: Without quality scores, immunoSEQ junctional reads could not be filtered like full-length reads. Assay used: immunoSEQ multiplex PCR; TCRdb lists only in-frame clones, some missing. V and J calls and clone size follow that table, whereas D and trimming were derived from the DNA. The sample shows about 730,000 clones, roughly 72% of them seen only once. Participating donors were healthy, HIV-negative adults free of recent acute infections or vaccinations. V gave up 10 bases and J gave up 1 base; unmatched junction bases: 8. Germline V gives CDR1 ENHRY, CDR2 SYGVKD. CDR3 length equals 15 residues.

The rearrangement links TRBV10-3 to TRBJ2-3; TRBD2 matches 10 bases. The specimen sequenced was memory CD4+ T cells sorted from blood. Subset reported: CD45RA-negative fraction. This sequence was found in a young woman in good health. The CDR3 reads CATLDGTSGTDTQYF. For the CDR3, the DNA is TGTGCCACCCTAGACGGGACTAGCGGCACAGATACGCAGTATTTT.